This is a list of T cell receptor beta chains from one sample in a study of blood T cell repertoires in COVID-19. Produced via immunoSEQ multiplex PCR; TCRdb's table is partial and in-frame only. The data show about 16,000 clones, less than 90% seen once. The sample was peripheral blood. Source of these receptors: a woman older than 75 with COVID-19, enrolled during active disease. CDR3s include the opening cysteine and the closing phenylalanine or tryptophan. A D gene is named only where the DNA matches it firmly. Clone size is shown for a subset of rows, as once, few, many or a class of expanded clone.

j_call clone_size d_call v_call cdr3_aa cdr3_nt
TRBJ1-1 NA NA TRBV21-1 CASSKGQNTEAFF TGTGCCAGCAGCAAAGGACAGAACACTGAAGCTTTCTTT
TRBJ1-4 NA NA TRBV10-3 CAISESGATNEKLFF TGTGCCATCAGTGAGTCAGGAGCAACTAATGAAAAACTGTTTTTT
TRBJ1-3 few TRBD1 TRBV2 CASSNRGLSGNTIYF TGTGCCAGCAGTAACAGGGGTCTTTCTGGAAACACCATATATTTT
TRBJ2-2 NA TRBD1 TRBV10-3 CAIGTGDGTGELFF TGTGCCATCGGGACAGGGGACGGAACCGGGGAGCTGTTTTTT
TRBJ1-1 NA TRBD1 TRBV2 CATQEGANTEAFF TGTGCCACCCAGGAGGGGGCGAACACTGAAGCTTTCTTT
TRBJ2-2 NA NA TRBV7-2 CASSWRGPNTGELFF TGTGCCAGCAGCTGGAGGGGACCGAACACCGGGGAGCTGTTTTTT
TRBJ2-1 NA TRBD1 TRBV7-8 CASSYSDRGAYEQFF TGTGCCAGCAGCTACTCGGACAGGGGGGCGTATGAGCAGTTCTTC
TRBJ2-1 NA TRBD2 TRBV24-1 CATSEGTSYNEQFF TGTGCCACCAGTGAAGGGACTAGCTACAATGAGCAGTTCTTC
TRBJ2-1 NA TRBD2 TRBV27 CASSSTLAGGAYNEQFF TGTGCCAGCAGTTCAACCCTAGCGGGAGGTGCCTACAATGAGCAGTTCTTC
TRBJ2-1 NA NA TRBV5-1 CASSLGVGQSSYNEQFF TGCGCCAGCAGCTTGGGAGTGGGACAAAGCTCCTACAATGAGCAGTTCTTC
TRBJ1-5 NA NA TRBV25-1 CASRAGLDQPQHF TGTGCCAGCAGGGCAGGGCTGGATCAGCCCCAGCATTTT
TRBJ2-1 NA TRBD2 TRBV3-1/TRBV3-2 CASSKRGLAEGGNEQFF TGTGCCAGCAGCAAGAGGGGACTAGCGGAGGGGGGCAATGAGCAGTTCTTC
TRBJ1-5 NA TRBD1 TRBV7-9 CASSGTGGNQPQHF TGTGCCAGCAGCGGAACAGGGGGCAATCAGCCCCAGCATTTT
TRBJ1-6 NA TRBD1 TRBV7-8 CASSLEGTGVRSPLHF TGTGCCAGCAGCTTAGAAGGGACAGGGGTTAGGTCACCCCTCCACTTT
TRBJ2-3 NA NA TRBV5-1 CASRLEVGGVRDTQYF TGCGCCAGCAGATTGGAAGTAGGGGGGGTCAGAGATACGCAGTATTTT
TRBJ2-5 NA NA TRBV5-4 CASSLVSGGNRETQYF TGTGCCAGCAGCTTGGTATCGGGGGGCAACCGCGAGACCCAGTACTTC
TRBJ2-1 NA NA TRBV27 CASSLQGLGTGINEQFF TGTGCCAGCAGTTTACAGGGACTCGGGACGGGGATAAATGAGCAGTTCTTC
TRBJ1-1 NA TRBD1 TRBV25-1 CASSFTGAGSEAFF TGTGCCAGCAGTTTTACAGGGGCAGGATCTGAAGCTTTCTTT
TRBJ1-1 NA NA TRBV6-5 CACKGSMNTEAFF TGTGCCTGCAAGGGGTCCATGAACACTGAAGCTTTCTTT
TRBJ2-2 NA TRBD1 TRBV5-4 CASSKGQDNTGELFF TGTGCCAGCAGCAAGGGACAGGACAACACCGGGGAGCTGTTTTTT
TRBJ2-1 NA NA TRBV10-3 CAIKSLVPLNEQFF TGTGCCATCAAGTCTCTAGTCCCTCTCAATGAGCAGTTCTTC
TRBJ1-2 once NA TRBV5-4 CASSLGGQDGYTF TGTGCCAGCAGCCTGGGGGGGCAGGATGGCTACACCTTC
TRBJ2-1 NA NA TRBV7-2 CASSYTPGAGNEQFF TGTGCCAGCAGCTATACGCCAGGGGCAGGGAATGAGCAGTTCTTC
TRBJ2-5 NA TRBD2 TRBV7-9 CASSLSGGGTETQYF TGTGCCAGCAGCTTAAGCGGCGGGGGTACGGAGACCCAGTACTTC
TRBJ2-3 NA TRBD1 TRBV5-1 CASSLILTGPPQTDTQYF TGCGCCAGCAGCCTGATATTGACAGGGCCACCACAAACAGATACGCAGTATTTT
TRBJ1-1 NA TRBD1 TRBV11-3 CASSLGVEPGGKTEAFF TGTGCCAGCAGCTTAGGCGTCGAGCCAGGGGGAAAGACTGAAGCTTTCTTT
TRBJ2-6 NA NA TRBV6-4 CASSGGDRAGANVLTF TGTGCCAGCAGTGGGGGGGATAGGGCGGGGGCCAACGTCCTGACTTTC
TRBJ2-7 NA TRBD1 TRBV11-2 CASGDSRQGAVSEQYF TGTGCCAGCGGAGACTCAAGACAGGGAGCCGTGAGCGAGCAGTACTTC